This T cell receptor (beta chain) was recorded in a study of cytomegalovirus exposure and HLA in healthy donors. At the level of the study: Researchers previously reported finding 90 million to 130 million unique TCR beta sequences from 170 million or so T cells.

The PCR employed 60 Vbeta primers together with 13 Jbeta primers. TCRdb keeps only in-frame clones here, not all; method: immunoSEQ multiplex PCR. This sample has 250,000 or so clones, with about nine tenths found just once. Study-wide results and caveats: In the analysis, some V segments, TRBV6-2 and TRBV6-3 included, were excluded as indistinguishable. A prior analysis recorded that most TCR beta V segments were productive about 87% or about 30% of the time.

The length of the CDR3 is 15 residues. Trimming stripped 0 bases from V and 2 bases from J, with 10 bases between. Germline values: CDR1 SGHDT, CDR2 YYEEEE. A word on this clone: Antigen unknown.

The chain links TRBV5-6 to TRBJ2-3; D is perhaps TRBD2 (6 bases). The sample comprised PBMCs. This TCR was sampled from a girl aged 2 to 9 in good health and CMV-seronegative. CDR3 sequence reads: CASSLGLGITDTQYF. The CDR3 bases are TGTGCCAGCAGCTTGGGACTAGGGATCACAGATACGCAGTATTTT.